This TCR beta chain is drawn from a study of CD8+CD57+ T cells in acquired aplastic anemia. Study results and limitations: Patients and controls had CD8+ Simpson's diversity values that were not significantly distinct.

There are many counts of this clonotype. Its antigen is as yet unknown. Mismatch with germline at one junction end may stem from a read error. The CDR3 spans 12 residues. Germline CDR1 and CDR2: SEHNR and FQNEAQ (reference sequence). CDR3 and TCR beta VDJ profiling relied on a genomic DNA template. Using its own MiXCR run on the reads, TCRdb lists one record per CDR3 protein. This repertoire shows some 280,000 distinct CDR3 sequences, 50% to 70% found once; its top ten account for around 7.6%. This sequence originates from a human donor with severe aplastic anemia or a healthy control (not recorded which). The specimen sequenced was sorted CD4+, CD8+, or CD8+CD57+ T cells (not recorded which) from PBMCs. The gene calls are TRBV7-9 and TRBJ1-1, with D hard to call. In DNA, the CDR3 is TGTGCCAGCAGCTTAGTACGTCTGGGAACCTCATTT. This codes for CASSLVRLGTSF.